A selection of T cell receptor beta chains follows, all from one sample in a study of radiation and T cells in renal cell carcinoma. Data came from immunoSEQ multiplex PCR; TCRdb stores just in-frame clones and leaves some out. The top ten clones hold approximately 12% of a sample with about 150,000 clones, approximately 90% of them seen once. Source: blood, taken from a patient whose treatment included radiotherapy and nephrectomy. Source of these receptors: a woman in her 50s with renal cell carcinoma. CDR3s leave out the opening cysteine and the closing phenylalanine or tryptophan. The order of the fields is J gene, V gene, CDR3 protein.

TRBJ1-1	TRBV18	ASSPRTGNTEAF
TRBJ2-5	TRBV2	ASRTAGGETQY
TRBJ1-5	TRBV15	ATSRDRGSNQPQH
TRBJ1-4	TRBV19	ASRAGRVGSNEKLF
TRBJ2-3	TRBV28	ASSPRTGPDTQY
TRBJ2-7	TRBV4-2	ASSQVLSVGAYEQY
TRBJ2-2	TRBV5-4	ASSLGGGAYGELF
TRBJ2-2	TRBV9	ASSVGQGTGELF
TRBJ2-7	TRBV18	ASSPASGGSSSYEQY
TRBJ2-3	TRBV2	ASSGVATDTQY
TRBJ2-5	TRBV7-3	ASSLRQVQPRETQY
TRBJ2-7	TRBV4-2	ASSQDWEGAYEQY
TRBJ1-1	TRBV4-1	ASKGGGLWNTEAF
TRBJ2-3	TRBV2	ASSEPSDGAGGTDTQY
TRBJ2-3	TRBV5-1	ASSSGAPSFDTQY
TRBJ2-7	TRBV19	ASSTQGGTATPYEQY
TRBJ1-1	TRBV5-4	ASSEGARTEAF
TRBJ2-1	TRBV4-2	ASSQGGPFNEQF
TRBJ1-1	TRBV6-1	ASSDRRVTEAF
TRBJ1-6	TRBV2	ASNRDSSSYNSPLH
TRBJ2-5	TRBV2	ASSVGETQY
TRBJ1-2	TRBV29-1	SVEGRREDGYT
TRBJ1-2	TRBV2	ASSEWSPYGYT
TRBJ2-7	TRBV7-2	ASSLTIGGAGYEQY
TRBJ2-1	TRBV9	ASSPRVGYWNEQF
TRBJ2-5	TRBV5-1	ASSLSTVETKTQY
TRBJ1-4	TRBV6-5	ASSYNLEKLF
TRBJ1-2	TRBV6-5	ASRRDYLNYGYT
TRBJ1-6	TRBV9	ASSPAAGSSPLH
TRBJ1-1	TRBV19	ASTWNTEAF
TRBJ1-1	TRBV29-1	SATENTEAF
TRBJ2-1	TRBV5-5	ASSLVPGEQF
TRBJ2-4	TRBV5-1	ASSLAGYSIQY
TRBJ2-7	TRBV19	ASSVTGSANYEQY
TRBJ1-2	TRBV9	ASSVATTYAGYT
TRBJ1-2	TRBV7-2	ASTIGTEGGYT
TRBJ1-2	TRBV19	ASTPGPEGYGYT
TRBJ1-1	TRBV5-5	ASSPRTGVLNTEAF
TRBJ2-1	TRBV12-5	ASGLGTSGHNEQF
TRBJ2-7	TRBV10-3	AISESSNTREQY
TRBJ2-5	TRBV6-5	ASGRSGRETQY
TRBJ1-4	TRBV7-2	ASSLGLATNEKLF
TRBJ2-3	TRBV5-1	ASSSEATDTQY
TRBJ2-3	TRBV7-2	ASSLIGSYTDTQY
TRBJ2-3	TRBV5-1	ASSLATDTQY
TRBJ1-2	TRBV6-1	ASMAVEDGYT
TRBJ1-6	TRBV7-3	ASSQSSYNSPLH
TRBJ1-4	TRBV6-4	ASSVWGGPLLKLF
TRBJ1-6	TRBV6-1	ASSGLYQQGANSPLH
TRBJ2-1	TRBV5-1	ASSSHVSGGAYNEQF
TRBJ1-2	TRBV6-1	ASSADRVAGYT
TRBJ1-2	TRBV6-5	ASSPIANYGYT
TRBJ1-5	TRBV7-2	ASSSGLLQPQH
TRBJ2-1	TRBV6-6	ASSYGQGKGHNEQF
TRBJ2-2	TRBV2	ASSVKRGTGELF
TRBJ1-5	TRBV4-3	ASSQDRGVGSNQPQH
TRBJ1-4	TRBV30	AWSPGTGSNEKLF
TRBJ2-1	TRBV9	ASSAETGNNEQF
TRBJ1-2	TRBV19	ASRYRDLSYGYT